This TCR beta chain was retrieved from a study of technical replicates of blood from a few donors. Here immunoSEQ multiplex PCR was the method, and the copy in TCRdb shows in-frame clones only, minus some. The sample yields 50,000 to 75,000 clones, 90% to 95% seen once. Source material: PBMCs. The clonotype was recovered from a human donor in good health. Some clones in this sample may be carry-over from other donors' samples.

The CDR3 here is CASSQARTSGDLAKNIQYF. As DNA, the CDR3 is TGCGCCAGCAGCCAAGCCCGGACTAGCGGGGACTTAGCCAAAAACATTCAGTACTTC. The V gene is TRBV4-1, the J gene TRBJ2-4, with 12 bases aligning to TRBD2. This CDR3 has 19 residues. The J segment lost 0 bases and the V segment lost 1 base, leaving 7 bases of the junction unmatched. Germline-derived CDR1 and CDR2 are MGHRA and YSYEKL.